The 26 T cell receptor beta chains presented below share a single source sample, sequenced in a study of a mutant IDH1 vaccine in newly diagnosed glioma. Data came from immunoSEQ multiplex PCR; TCRdb stores just in-frame clones and leaves some out. The repertoire has about 29,000 clones, around 76% of them found once; the top ten carry just over 7.5%. As to time point: week 35, safety follow-up. What each vaccine dose contained was 300 ug of mutant IDH1 20-mer peptide, accompanied by topical imiquimod. Their target antigens are unknown. Source: PBMCs, taken from a glioma patient whose treatment included an IDH1 peptide vaccine. All receptors come from a man aged 50 to 60 with glioma.

The genes are TRBV5-1 and TRBJ1-4, with TRBD1 as a possible D gene (6 bases). The CDR3 is 14 amino acids. CDR1 and CDR2 from the germline V gene are SGHRS and YFSETQ. V was trimmed by 4 bases and J by 4 bases, leaving 11 bases between them. CDR3 sequence (DNA): TGCGCCAGCAGCATCCAACAGGGTAATGAAAAACTGTTTTTT. Protein: CASSIQQGNEKLFF.

The chain carries TRBV11-2 and TRBJ1-2, with TRBD1 matching 7 bases. V lost 2 bases, J lost 7 bases, and 1 base stayed unmatched. This CDR3 has 12 amino acids. CDR1 SGHAT and CDR2 FQNNGV come from the germline V gene. The CDR3 here is CASSLQGGGYTF. The CDR3, as DNA: TGTGCCAGCAGCTTACAGGGGGGTGGCTACACCTTC. Full variable domain (rest looked up from reference TRBV11-2 and TRBJ1-2): EAGVAQSPRYKIIEKRQSVAFWCNPISGHATLYWYQQILGQGPKLLIQFQNNGVVDDSQLPKDRFSAERLKGVDSTLKIQPAKLEDSAVYLCASSLQGGGYTFGSGTRLTVV.

The chain couples TRBV2 to TRBJ1-4, with D uncertain. Germline V gene sequence: CDR1 SNHLY, CDR2 FYNNEI. The CDR3 runs 14 residues. V was cut by 4 bases and J by 6 bases, with 12 bases left in between. CDR3 sequence reads: CASSGTALDEKLFF. CDR3 sequence (DNA): TGTGCCAGCAGTGGGACCGCTCTTGATGAAAAACTGTTTTTT.

This rearrangement joins TRBV7-6 to TRBJ1-5; TRBD1 agrees at 7 bases. The germline V gene has CDR1 SGHVS and CDR2 FNYEAQ. This CDR3 comprises 14 residues. V lost 5 bases, J lost 2 bases, and 3 bases stayed unmatched. This CDR3 reads CASSPGTGNQPQHF. In DNA, the CDR3 is TGTGCCAGCAGCCCCGGGACAGGCAATCAGCCCCAGCATTTT.

By proportion, this clone is medium-sized. The rearrangement uses TRBV5-4 and TRBJ1-2; 7 positions match TRBD1. Germline V gene data show CDR1 as SGHNT and CDR2 as YYREEE (reference sequence). J was trimmed by 8 bases and V by 0 bases; bases with no gene match: 13. This CDR3 region has 16 residues. The CDR3 spells CASSLGATGLAGGYTF. The CDR3, as DNA: TGTGCCAGCAGCTTGGGGGCGACAGGGTTGGCGGGAGGCTACACCTTC.

This clone occurred a few times. The chain links TRBV2 to TRBJ1-2, with D hard to call. The CDR3 is 12 residues long. V was cut by 10 bases and J by 5 bases, with 14 bases left in between. CDR1 and CDR2 (germline): SNHLY, FYNNEI. For the CDR3, the DNA is TGTGCCACCTCCCGGAACCTTTATGGCTACACCTTC. Its protein product is CATSRNLYGYTF.

The gene calls are TRBV6-1 and TRBJ1-4; D uncertain. From germline, CDR1 is MNHNS and CDR2 SASEGT. There are 15 residues in the CDR3. Between the trimmed V and J ends, which lost 0 bases and 6 bases, there was a span of 11 bases. CDR3 coding DNA: TGTGCCAGCAGTGAAGCGACCATTCTCGATGAAAAACTGTTTTTT. As protein: CASSEATILDEKLFF.

The gene calls are TRBV5-1 and TRBJ1-5, with 7 nucleotides matching TRBD1. Germline CDR1 is SGHRS and CDR2 is YFSETQ. This CDR3 has 15 residues. With V trimmed by 0 bases and J by 6 bases, 6 bases remained unmatched. The CDR3 DNA sequence: TGCGCCAGCAGCTTGGCCGGAGGGGGCGGTCAGCCCCAGCATTTT. Encoded protein: CASSLAGGGGQPQHF.

This clone counts as medium-sized (0.01 to 0.1%). The chain joins TRBV7-9 to TRBJ2-5; D is unresolved. CDR1 is SEHNR and CDR2 is FQNEAQ in the germline V gene (reference sequence). This CDR3 region has 13 residues. Trimming removed 2 bases from V and 5 bases from J, with 9 bases in between. CDR3 loop: CASSLNRGETQYF. As DNA, the CDR3 is TGTGCCAGCAGCTTAAATAGAGGCGAGACCCAGTACTTC.

The rearrangement links TRBV5-4 to TRBJ1-3; 7 bases are a match to TRBD1. Germline V gene lookup returns CDR1 SGHNT and CDR2 YYREEE (reference sequence). V shed 2 bases and J 4 bases; nucleotides not matched to a gene: 6. The CDR3 runs to 15 residues. The chain's CDR3 is CASSLKGGQGNTIYF. In DNA form, the CDR3 reads TGTGCCAGCAGCTTAAAAGGGGGCCAAGGAAACACCATATATTTT.

V usage is TRBV19 and J usage is TRBJ2-7; no definite D call. Trimming cost V 10 bases and J 3 bases, with 10 bases left between them. The CDR3 sequence is 11 residues long. Germline V gene lookup returns CDR1 LNHDA and CDR2 SQIVND (reference sequence). The CDR3 coding sequence is TGTGCCACTGGTACTGGCTACGAGCAGTACTTC. The encoded protein is CATGTGYEQYF.

The chain uses TRBV5-8 and TRBJ2-7; D gene unclear. V dropped 1 base and J dropped 6 bases, with 11 bases sitting between them. CDR3 length: 13 residues. Per germline, CDR1 SGHTS and CDR2 YDEGEE. CDR3 nucleotide sequence: TGTGCCAGCAGCTTGCTATCGGTCGGCGAGCAGTACTTC. This translates into CASSLLSVGEQYF.

J is TRBJ2-7 and V is TRBV6-1; no clear D. The CDR3 is 12 amino acids. From germline, CDR1 is MNHNS and CDR2 SASEGT. V was trimmed by 4 bases and J by 3 bases, leaving 7 bases between them. The CDR3 spells CASSGINYEQYF. In nucleotides, the CDR3 is TGTGCCAGCAGTGGGATAAACTACGAGCAGTACTTC.

The rearrangement joins TRBV5-1 to TRBJ1-6; D may be TRBD1 (6 bases). Per the germline V gene, CDR1 is SGHRS and CDR2 is YFSETQ. Trimming stripped 4 bases from V and 14 bases from J, with 19 bases between. CDR3 length: 14 residues. CDR3 DNA sequence: TGCGCCAGCAGCCCGAAGACAGGTTTGGAGACCCTCCACTTT. Amino acids: CASSPKTGLETLHF.

The CDR3 region is CASRGKNIQYF. The CDR3 DNA sequence: TGTGCCAGCAGGGGCAAAAACATTCAGTACTTC. The chain is built from TRBV2 and TRBJ2-4; D remains ambiguous. Germline loops: CDR1 SNHLY, CDR2 FYNNEI. Trimming took 6 bases from V and 3 from J, leaving 3 bases between them. The CDR3 runs 11 residues.

The count of this clone is one. The gene calls are TRBV5-4 and TRBJ2-5; TRBD2 might be the D (6 bases). Germline CDR1 is SGHNT and CDR2 is YYREEE (reference sequence). The germline V and J ends were trimmed by 5 bases and 5 bases, with 19 bases remaining between them. CDR3 length: 15 amino acids. CDR3 DNA sequence: TGTGCCAGCAGGGACGGGAGCAGGGTACAGGAGACCCAGTACTTC. Amino acid sequence: CASRDGSRVQETQYF.

This clone was detected only once. This chain joins TRBV15 and TRBJ1-4; no clear D gene. CDR1 and CDR2 from the germline V gene are LNHNV and YYDKDF (reference sequence). Trimming removed 1 base from V and 3 bases from J, with 6 bases in between. There are 14 residues in the CDR3. In nucleotides, the CDR3 is TGTGCCACCAGCAGAGGGAGGGCTAATGAAAAACTGTTTTTT. This encodes CATSRGRANEKLFF.

This clone has just one count. The CDR3 here is CASSMADQPQHF. The CDR3 coding sequence is TGTGCCAGTAGTATGGCAGATCAGCCCCAGCATTTT. The chain joins TRBV19 to TRBJ1-5; no clear D. The CDR3 sequence is 12 residues long. V lost 3 bases and J 5 bases, leaving 5 bases between the germline ends. Germline V gives CDR1 LNHDA, CDR2 SQIVND (reference sequence).

CDR3 DNA sequence: TGCAGCGTCTTAGGGTTGGGACAGGGCTACGAGCAGTACTTC. Translating it yields CSVLGLGQGYEQYF. The chain recombines TRBV29-1 with TRBJ2-7, with TRBD1 matching 9 bases. Germline V lookup: CDR1 SQVTM, CDR2 ANQGSEA. CDR3 length: 14 amino acids. Trimming took 6 bases from V and 3 from J; bases not matched to a gene: 9.

The chain employs TRBV5-6 and TRBJ1-1; D ambiguous. CDR1 is SGHDT, CDR2 YYEEEE, per germline. This CDR3 contains 16 residues. Trimming took 5 bases from V and 0 from J, leaving 17 bases between them. The CDR3 DNA is TGTGCCAGCAGTTCCCTCACTCTTCGAATGAACACTGAAGCTTTCTTT. It specifies CASSSLTLRMNTEAFF.

This sequence joins TRBV5-1 and TRBJ2-2, with D tentatively TRBD2 (5 bases). Germline V lookup: CDR1 SGHRS, CDR2 YFSETQ. CDR3 length: 13 amino acids. Trimming stripped 4 bases from V and 7 bases from J, with 11 bases between. The CDR3 DNA is TGCGCCAGCAGCCCGACGGGGAGCGGGGAGCTGTTTTTT. Translated: CASSPTGSGELFF.

The J gene is TRBJ1-3, the V gene TRBV19; D is perhaps TRBD1 (5 bases). Trimming cost V 6 bases and J 1 base, with 13 bases left between them. The CDR3 is 15 amino acids. Germline V gene sequence: CDR1 LNHDA, CDR2 SQIVND (reference sequence). As DNA, the CDR3 is TGTGCCAGTAGGACAGAGGCCAATTCTGGAAACACCATATATTTT. Its protein is CASRTEANSGNTIYF.

The chain combines TRBV10-3 with TRBJ2-3, with 7 bases that match TRBD2. With V trimmed by 6 bases and J by 5 bases, 2 bases remained unmatched. The germline CDR1 and CDR2 sequences are ENHRY and SYGVKD. The CDR3 is made up of 12 amino acids. In DNA, the CDR3 is TGTGCCATCAGGGGGGAGGGAGATACGCAGTATTTT. It translates to CAIRGEGDTQYF.

A few counts support this clone. The genes are TRBV7-9 and TRBJ2-7; unclear D gene. Trimming shortened V by 5 bases and J by 3 bases, and 11 bases separated the two germline ends. The CDR3 extends over 13 amino acids. The germline gives CDR1 SEHNR, CDR2 FQNEAQ (reference sequence). The CDR3 nucleotides are TGTGCCAGCAGCCCTCCGCGGTACTACGAGCAGTACTTC. Translated: CASSPPRYYEQYF.

The V gene is TRBV7-2, the J gene TRBJ2-5, with a possible D match to TRBD2 (7 bases). Looked up from germline, CDR1 is SGHTA and CDR2 is FQGNSA. This CDR3 is built from 14 residues. Trimming removed 4 bases at V and 7 bases at J, with 16 bases between. CDR3 sequence (DNA): TGTGCCAGCAGCTCCTCCAGGGGAGGGGGGACCCAGTACTTC. Amino acids: CASSSSRGGGTQYF.

The V call is TRBV19, the J call TRBJ1-3; D unclear. V gave up 7 bases and J gave up 6 bases, with 16 bases separating them. The germline CDR1 and CDR2 sequences are LNHDA and SQIVND (reference sequence). This CDR3 contains 14 residues. The CDR3 reads CASMRQVNQNTIYF. Written as DNA, the CDR3 is TGTGCCAGTATGAGACAAGTGAATCAAAACACCATATATTTT.